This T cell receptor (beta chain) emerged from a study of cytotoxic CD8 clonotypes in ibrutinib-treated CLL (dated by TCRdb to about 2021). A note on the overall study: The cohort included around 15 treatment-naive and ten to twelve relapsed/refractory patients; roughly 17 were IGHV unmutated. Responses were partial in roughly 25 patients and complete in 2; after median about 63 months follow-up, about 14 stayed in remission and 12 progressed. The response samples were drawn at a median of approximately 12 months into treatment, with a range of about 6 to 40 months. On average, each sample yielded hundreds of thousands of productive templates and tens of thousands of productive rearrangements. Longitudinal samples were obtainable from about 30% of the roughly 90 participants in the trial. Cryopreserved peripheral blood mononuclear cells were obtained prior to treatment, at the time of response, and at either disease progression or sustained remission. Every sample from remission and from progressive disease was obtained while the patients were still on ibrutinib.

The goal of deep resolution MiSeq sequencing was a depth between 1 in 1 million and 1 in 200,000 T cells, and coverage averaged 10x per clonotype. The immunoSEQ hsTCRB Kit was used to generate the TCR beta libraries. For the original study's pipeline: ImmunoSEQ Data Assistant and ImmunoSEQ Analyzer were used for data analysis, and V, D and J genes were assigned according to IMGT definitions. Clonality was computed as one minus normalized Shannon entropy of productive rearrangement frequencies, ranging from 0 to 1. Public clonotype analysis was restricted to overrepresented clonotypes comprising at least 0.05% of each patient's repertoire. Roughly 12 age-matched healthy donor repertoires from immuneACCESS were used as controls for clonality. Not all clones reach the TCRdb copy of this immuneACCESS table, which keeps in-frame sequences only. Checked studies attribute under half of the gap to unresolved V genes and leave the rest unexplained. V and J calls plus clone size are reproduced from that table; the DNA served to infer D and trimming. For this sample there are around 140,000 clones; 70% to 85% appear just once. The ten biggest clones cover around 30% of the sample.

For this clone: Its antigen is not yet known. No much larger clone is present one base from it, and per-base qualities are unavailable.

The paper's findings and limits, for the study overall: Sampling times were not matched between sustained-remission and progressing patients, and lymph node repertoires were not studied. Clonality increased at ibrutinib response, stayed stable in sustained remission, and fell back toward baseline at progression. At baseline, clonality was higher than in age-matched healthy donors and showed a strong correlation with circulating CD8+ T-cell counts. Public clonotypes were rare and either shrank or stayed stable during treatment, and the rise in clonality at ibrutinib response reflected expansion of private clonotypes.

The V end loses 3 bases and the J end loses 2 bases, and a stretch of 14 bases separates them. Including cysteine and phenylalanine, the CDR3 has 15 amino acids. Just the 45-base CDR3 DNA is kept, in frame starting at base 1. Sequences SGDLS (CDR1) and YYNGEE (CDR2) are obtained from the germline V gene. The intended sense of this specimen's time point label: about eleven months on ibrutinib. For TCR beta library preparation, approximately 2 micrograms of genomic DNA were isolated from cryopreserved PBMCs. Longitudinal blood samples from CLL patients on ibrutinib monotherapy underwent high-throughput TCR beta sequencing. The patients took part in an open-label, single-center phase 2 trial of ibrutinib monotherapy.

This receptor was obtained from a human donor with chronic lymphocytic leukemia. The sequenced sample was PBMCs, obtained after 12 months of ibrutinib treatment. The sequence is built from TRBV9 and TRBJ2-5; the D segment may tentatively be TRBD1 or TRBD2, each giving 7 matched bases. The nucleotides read TGTGCCAGCAGCGACAGGGGAGGGGATCAAGAGACCCAGTACTTC. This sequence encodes CASSDRGGDQETQYF. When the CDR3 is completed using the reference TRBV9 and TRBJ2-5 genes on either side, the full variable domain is DSGVTQTPKHLITATGQRVTLRCSPRSGDLSVYWYQQSLDQGLQFLIQYYNGEERAKGNILERFSAQQFPDLHSELNLSSLELGDSALYFCASSDRGGDQETQYFGPGTRLLVL.